The following is a T cell receptor beta chain sequence with its context. The entry originates in a study of T cells after somatic rescue of genetic block. V was cut by 5 bases and J by 1 base, with 5 bases left in between. The CDR3 sequence is 13 residues long. CDR1 is MNHEY and CDR2 is SMNVEV in the germline V gene (reference sequence). Using immunoSEQ multiplex PCR, the repertoire was profiled, and TCRdb retains in-frame clones only, with some absent. The repertoire holds more than 12,000 clones, about three quarters seen once, with 28% in the top ten. The rearrangement links TRBV27 to TRBJ2-2; D uncertain. This TCR was sampled from a man between 18 and 35 years old. The sample taken for sequencing was peripheral blood mononuclear cells (PBMCs). The CDR3 spells CASSRLNTGELFF. CDR3 nucleotide sequence: TGTGCCAGCAGTCGGCTGAACACCGGGGAGCTGTTTTTT.